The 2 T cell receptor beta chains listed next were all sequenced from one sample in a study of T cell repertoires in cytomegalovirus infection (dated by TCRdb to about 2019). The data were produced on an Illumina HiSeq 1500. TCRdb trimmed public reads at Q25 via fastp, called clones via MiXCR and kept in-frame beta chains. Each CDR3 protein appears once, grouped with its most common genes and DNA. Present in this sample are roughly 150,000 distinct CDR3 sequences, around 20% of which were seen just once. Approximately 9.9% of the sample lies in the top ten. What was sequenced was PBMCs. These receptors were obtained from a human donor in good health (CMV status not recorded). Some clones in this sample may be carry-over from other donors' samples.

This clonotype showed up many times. The CDR3, as DNA: TGTGCCACCCTGTCCGAGTTGAGGGAAGAGACCCAGTACTTC. It codes for CATLSELREETQYF. This chain uses TRBV2 with TRBJ2-5; D is possibly TRBD2 (5 bases). V was cut by 10 bases and J by 3 bases, with 18 bases left in between. The CDR3 runs to 14 residues. CDR1 and CDR2 (germline): SNHLY, FYNNEI.

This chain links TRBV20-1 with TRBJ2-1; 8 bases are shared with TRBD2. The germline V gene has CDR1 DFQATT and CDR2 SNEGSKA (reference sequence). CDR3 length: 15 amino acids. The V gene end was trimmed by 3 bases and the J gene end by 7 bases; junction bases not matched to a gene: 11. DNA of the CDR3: TGCAGTGCTAGCGATACGGGACTAGTCGTGAATGAGCAGTTCTTC. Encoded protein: CSASDTGLVVNEQFF.